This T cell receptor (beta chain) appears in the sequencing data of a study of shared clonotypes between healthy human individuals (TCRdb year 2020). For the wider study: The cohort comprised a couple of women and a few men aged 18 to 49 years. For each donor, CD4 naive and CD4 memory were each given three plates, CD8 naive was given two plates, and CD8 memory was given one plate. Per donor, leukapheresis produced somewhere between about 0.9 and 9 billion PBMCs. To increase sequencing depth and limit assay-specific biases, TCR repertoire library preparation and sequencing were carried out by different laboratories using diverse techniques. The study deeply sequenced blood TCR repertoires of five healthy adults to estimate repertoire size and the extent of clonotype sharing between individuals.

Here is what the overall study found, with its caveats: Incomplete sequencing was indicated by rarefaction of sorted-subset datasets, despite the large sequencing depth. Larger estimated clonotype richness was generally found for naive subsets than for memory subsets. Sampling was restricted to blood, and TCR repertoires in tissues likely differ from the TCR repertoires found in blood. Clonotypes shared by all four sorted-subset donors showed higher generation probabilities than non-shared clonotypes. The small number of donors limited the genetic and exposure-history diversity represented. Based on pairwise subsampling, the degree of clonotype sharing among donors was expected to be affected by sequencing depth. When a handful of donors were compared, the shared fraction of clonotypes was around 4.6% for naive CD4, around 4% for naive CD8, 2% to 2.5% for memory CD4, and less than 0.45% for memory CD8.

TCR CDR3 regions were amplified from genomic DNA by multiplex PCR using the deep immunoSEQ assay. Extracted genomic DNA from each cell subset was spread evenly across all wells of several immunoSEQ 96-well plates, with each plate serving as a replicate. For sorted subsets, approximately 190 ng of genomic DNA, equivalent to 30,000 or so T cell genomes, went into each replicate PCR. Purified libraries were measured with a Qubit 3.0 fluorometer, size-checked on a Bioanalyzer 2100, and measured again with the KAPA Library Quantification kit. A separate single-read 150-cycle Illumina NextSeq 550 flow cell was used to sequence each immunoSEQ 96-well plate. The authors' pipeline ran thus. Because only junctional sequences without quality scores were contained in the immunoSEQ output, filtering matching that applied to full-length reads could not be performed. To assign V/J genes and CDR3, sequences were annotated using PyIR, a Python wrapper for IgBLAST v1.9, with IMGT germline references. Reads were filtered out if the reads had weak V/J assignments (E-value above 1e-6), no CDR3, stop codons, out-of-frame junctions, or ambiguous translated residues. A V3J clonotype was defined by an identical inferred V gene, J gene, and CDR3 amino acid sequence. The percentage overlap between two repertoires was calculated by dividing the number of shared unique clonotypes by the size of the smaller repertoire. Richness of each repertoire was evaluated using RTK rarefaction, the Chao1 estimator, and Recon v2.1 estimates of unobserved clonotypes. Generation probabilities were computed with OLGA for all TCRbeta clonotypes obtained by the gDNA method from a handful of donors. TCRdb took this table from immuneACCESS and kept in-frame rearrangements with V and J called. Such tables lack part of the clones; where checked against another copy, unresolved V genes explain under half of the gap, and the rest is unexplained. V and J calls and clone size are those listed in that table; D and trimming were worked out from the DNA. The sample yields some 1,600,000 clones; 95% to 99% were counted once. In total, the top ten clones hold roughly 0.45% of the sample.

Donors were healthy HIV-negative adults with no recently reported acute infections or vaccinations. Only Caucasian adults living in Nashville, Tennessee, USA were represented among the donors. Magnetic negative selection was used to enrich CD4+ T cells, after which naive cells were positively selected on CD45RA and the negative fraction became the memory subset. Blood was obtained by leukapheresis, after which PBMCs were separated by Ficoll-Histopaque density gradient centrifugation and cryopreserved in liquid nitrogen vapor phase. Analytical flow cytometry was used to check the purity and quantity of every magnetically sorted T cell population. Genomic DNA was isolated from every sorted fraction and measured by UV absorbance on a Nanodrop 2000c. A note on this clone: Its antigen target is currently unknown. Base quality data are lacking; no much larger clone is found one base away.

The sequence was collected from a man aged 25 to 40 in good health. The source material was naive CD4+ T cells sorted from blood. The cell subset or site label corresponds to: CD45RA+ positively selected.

The nucleotides read TGTGCCAGCAGTTTAAGTTGGGACAGATCCTACGAGCAGTACTTC. This sequence encodes CASSLSWDRSYEQYF. The chain is made from TRBV27 and TRBJ2-7; the junction holds 7 bases that match TRBD1. Trimming accounts for 2 bases at V and 1 base at J, while the number of junction bases matched to no gene is 5. Via the germline V gene (reference sequence), CDR1 is MNHEY and CDR2 SMNVEV. Including cysteine and phenylalanine, the CDR3 has 15 amino acids. The CDR3 DNA has 45 bases and is translated from base 1.